One and the same sample provided the 4 T cell receptor beta chains below, sequenced in a study of cytomegalovirus exposure and HLA in healthy donors. The study ran its PCR with 60 Vbeta and 13 Jbeta primers. Data came from immunoSEQ multiplex PCR; TCRdb stores just in-frame clones and leaves some out. The sample yields roughly 130,000 clones, around four fifths seen once. Sequences were obtained from PBMCs. Every receptor here comes from a male donor in good health and CMV-seropositive.

This clone appeared a single time. The chain combines TRBV9 with TRBJ1-1, with a weak D call TRBD1 (6 bases). CDR1 and CDR2 (germline): SGDLS, YYNGEE. V lost 0 bases to trimming and J lost 0 bases, with 12 bases between them. The CDR3 has 16 residues. CDR3 amino acids: CASSVGTDPMNTEAFF. CDR3 in DNA: TGTGCCAGCAGCGTAGGGACAGACCCCATGAACACTGAAGCTTTCTTT.

The V and J genes are TRBV7-8 and TRBJ2-2; 10 nucleotides line up with TRBD2. Losses at the gene ends were 6 bases for V and 6 bases for J; bases not matched to a gene: 10. The CDR3 is 16 residues long. The germline CDR1 and CDR2 sequences are SGHVS and FQNEAQ. As DNA, the CDR3 is TGTGCCAGCAGTCCAGCGGGGGGGCCCCCCGCCGGGGAGCTGTTTTTT. Encoded protein: CASSPAGGPPAGELFF.

The V call is TRBV19, the J call TRBJ2-7; D is possibly TRBD2 (5 bases). The CDR3 is made up of 15 amino acids. Trimming took 3 bases from V and 1 from J, leaving 13 bases between them. Germline V gene sequence: CDR1 LNHDA, CDR2 SQIVND (reference sequence). CDR3 amino acids: CASSMSGGGSYEQYF. The CDR3 region has the DNA TGTGCCAGTAGTATGTCAGGCGGAGGTTCCTACGAGCAGTACTTC.

This chain connects TRBV12-5 to TRBJ1-4; 9 bases match TRBD1. The CDR3 loop spans 14 amino acids. The J segment lost 8 bases and the V segment lost 9 bases, leaving 10 bases of the junction unmatched. Germline V lookup: CDR1 LGHNT, CDR2 FRNRAP. The CDR3 region is CASLSDRGSEKLFF. CDR3 DNA sequence: TGTGCTAGCCTTTCGGACAGGGGAAGCGAAAAACTGTTTTTT.